These T cell receptor beta chains were read from a single sample in a study of blood T cell repertoires in COVID-19. The repertoire was sequenced with immunoSEQ multiplex PCR; TCRdb's copy has only in-frame clones and lacks some. The sample yields a few hundred thousand clones, 85% seen once. Sequencing was performed on peripheral blood. All receptors derive from a woman younger than 35 with acute or convalescent COVID-19. Both conserved end residues are part of each CDR3. The order of the fields is V gene, CDR3 length, CDR3 protein.

TRBV18 13 CASSPGRGDEAFF
TRBV5-4 14 CASTIHSSYNEQFF
TRBV30 16 CAWSPRGLTSNQPQHF
TRBV5-6 15 CASSPGAGVNQPQHF
TRBV6-5 14 CASTVDSSNQPQHF
TRBV4-1 18 CASSQVVATDRYTGELFF
TRBV4-1 15 CASSQGAGGGETQYF
TRBV13 14 CASSPGQGGGGYTF
TRBV5-5 15 CASSLGGDSYNEQFF
TRBV7-2 19 CASSLGEGRASGRTDTQYF
TRBV2 15 CASRAWTSGGNEQFF
TRBV19 15 CASSINLSSGNTIYF
TRBV5-4 18 CASSTDRVQKISNQPQHF
TRBV6-2/TRBV6-3 16 CASSPIRSGRSYEQYF
TRBV5-1 15 CASSPNPGDTGELFF
TRBV5-5 12 CASSLDTYGYTF
TRBV7-9 13 CASRSTGSYEQYF
TRBV14 15 CASSLSGTGVEKLFF
TRBV24-1 20 CATSDLKVGNRGGHTGELFF
TRBV2 13 CASSERGVYGYTF
TRBV15 16 CATSRGGTGSNNEQFF
TRBV6-5 15 CASSYSRDPGSPLHF
TRBV9 12 CASSPGSNTIYF
TRBV7-2 16 CASSLQRSVAGSPLHF
TRBV29-1 13 CSVADSTNYGYTF
TRBV18 12 CASSPGTADAFF
TRBV3-1/TRBV3-2 13 CASSQDSLRAQYF
TRBV6-1 13 CASSEQGWNEQFF
TRBV23-1 18 CASSPSPMAGGLEETQYF
TRBV10-3 16 CAIRNRGSSNTGELFF
TRBV6-5 14 CASSYSSRTDTQYF
TRBV20-1 11 CSARGGDGYTF
TRBV6-1 11 CASSEFPEAFF
TRBV7-9 15 CASSQTGLETDTQYF
TRBV5-5 16 CASSPGTGKRGETQYF
TRBV5-1 14 CASSAGGFDQPQHF
TRBV19 14 CASTPGGTGIEAFF
TRBV29-1 11 CSLLGGYEQYF
TRBV6-6 14 CASMGQGTLQPQHF
TRBV25-1 14 CASSDPVGTDTQYF
TRBV9 14 CASSVVDTNYGYTF
TRBV6-5 15 CASSLGTDTNYGYTF
TRBV7-2 13 CASSFAGDYGYTF